This T cell receptor (beta chain) was recorded in a study of T cell responses to AZD1222 COVID-19 vaccine. Overall study results and limits: Researchers took repertoire samples only after the peak T cell response had come. Clonal diversity may have been underestimated in mostly white British donors. Mapped onto spike, vaccine-associated CD4 TCRs spanned it and were dominant at 160-218 and 743-854.

As for this clone: The antigen remains undetermined.

Measured with immunoSEQ multiplex PCR; TCRdb has only the in-frame clones, and not every one. The data contain about 150,000 clones, over 85% of them singletons. V gave up 7 bases and J gave up 1 base, with 25 bases separating them. The CDR3 consists of 18 residues. Germline V gene data show CDR1 as SEHNR and CDR2 as FQNEAQ (reference sequence). Sequencing was performed on peripheral blood, taken on day 0 of AZD1222 vaccination. This TCR was sampled from an adult in good health. The chain has TRBV7-9 and TRBJ1-1; D possibly corresponds to TRBD1 (6 bases). As DNA, the CDR3 is TGTGCCAGCACCGGCCTGGGGGGGGGCTGGTTCGGGAACACTGAAGCTTTCTTT. Amino acid sequence: CASTGLGGGWFGNTEAFF.